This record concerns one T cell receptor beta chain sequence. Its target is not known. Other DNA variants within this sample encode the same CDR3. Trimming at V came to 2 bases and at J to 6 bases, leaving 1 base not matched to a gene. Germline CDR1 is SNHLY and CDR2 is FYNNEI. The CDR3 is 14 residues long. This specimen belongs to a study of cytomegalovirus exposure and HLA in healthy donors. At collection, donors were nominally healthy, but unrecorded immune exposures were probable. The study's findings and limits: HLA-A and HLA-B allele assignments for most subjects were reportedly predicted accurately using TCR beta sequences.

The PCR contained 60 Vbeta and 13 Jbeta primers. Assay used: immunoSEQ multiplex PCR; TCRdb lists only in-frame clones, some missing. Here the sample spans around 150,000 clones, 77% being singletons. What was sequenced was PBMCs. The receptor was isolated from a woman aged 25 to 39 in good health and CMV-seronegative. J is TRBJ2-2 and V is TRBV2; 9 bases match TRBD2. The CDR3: CASSEIAGAGELFF. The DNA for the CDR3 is TGTGCCAGCAGTGAAATAGCGGGGGCCGGGGAGCTGTTTTTT.